This TCR beta chain was identified during a study of T cell changes during pregnancy in multiple sclerosis. TCRdb keeps only in-frame clones here, not all; method: immunoSEQ multiplex PCR. The table records around 60,000 clones, approximately 94% of them present only once. Germline V lookup: CDR1 WNHNN, CDR2 SYGVQD (reference sequence). The junction had 6 bases not matched to a gene; V was cut back by 6 bases and J by 0 bases. The CDR3 is 15 amino acids. The clonotype was recovered from a female donor with multiple sclerosis, enrolled in a pregnancy study. This chain links TRBV10-1 with TRBJ2-3, with TRBD2 identical over 7 bases. Source: CD8+ T cells from peripheral blood mononuclear cells, taken in the third trimester of pregnancy. The CDR3 DNA follows: TGCGCCAGCAGCTTAGCGGGCTCTAGCACAGATACGCAGTATTTT. This encodes CASSLAGSSTDTQYF.